The next 14 T cell receptor beta chains were all read from a single sample in a study of blood T cells in healthy people across ages. It was with a sample-barcoded 5' primer and a J-beta primer mix that a second PCR of about 6 to 11 cycles was run. TCRdb recomputed calls from the 5' RACE reads with MiXCR, one row per CDR3 protein. The sample carries about 640,000 distinct CDR3 sequences, less than 35% recorded once. Source material: blood. These receptors originate from a woman aged 80 or over in good health.

The V gene is TRBV28, the J gene TRBJ2-7; the D gene is possibly TRBD1 (6 bases). Germline V gives CDR1 MDHEN, CDR2 SYDVKM. Trimming removed 6 bases from V and 4 bases from J, with 16 bases in between. CDR3 length equals 14 residues. This chain's CDR3 is CASSGPDSYYEQYF. The CDR3 nucleotides are TGTGCCAGCAGCGGACCGGACAGCTATTACGAGCAGTACTTC.

This clonotype was found a few times. V and J are TRBV28 and TRBJ2-7; no clear D. Per the germline V gene, CDR1 is MDHEN and CDR2 is SYDVKM. V was clipped by 5 bases and J by 3 bases, with 17 bases between them. The length of the CDR3 is 15 residues. The CDR3 DNA is TGTGCCAGCAGTACAAAGACGAGGCCCCTCTACGAGCAGTACTTC. Protein sequence: CASSTKTRPLYEQYF.

For this clonotype: Given a much more abundant clone one base away, this may be a read error. The chain joins TRBV5-1 to TRBJ2-3, with D perhaps matching TRBD2 (6 bases). The CDR3 loop spans 15 amino acids. Germline V gene sequence: CDR1 SGHRS, CDR2 YFSETQ. The CDR3 protein is CTSSEGLLHADTQYF. CDR3 coding DNA: TGCACCAGCAGCGAGGGACTTCTACACGCAGATACGCAGTATTTT.

This chain connects TRBV29-1 to TRBJ2-7, with D uncertain. Trimming removed 8 bases from V and 0 bases from J, with 14 bases in between. CDR3 length: 13 amino acids. Germline V gene data show CDR1 as SQVTM and CDR2 as ANQGSEA. The CDR3 nucleotides are TGCAGCATCACCGAGGATAGCTCCTACGAGCAGTACTTC. This gives the protein CSITEDSSYEQYF.

The table lists this clonotype with many counts. This sequence joins TRBV4-1 and TRBJ2-4; tentatively, D is TRBD2 (7 bases). Germline V lookup: CDR1 MGHRA, CDR2 YSYEKL. The V end was cut by 2 bases, the J end by 1 base, with 9 bases between. There are 15 residues in the CDR3. CDR3 in amino acids: CASSQRGAAKNIQYF. CDR3 nucleotides: TGCGCCAGCAGCCAACGGGGGGCGGCCAAAAACATTCAGTACTTC.

This clonotype was recorded once. Given a much more abundant clone one base away, this may be a read error. The chain combines TRBV7-3 with TRBJ2-1; D tentatively fits TRBD1 or TRBD2 (5 bases each). The J call may be wrong; the DNA end is better matched by TRBJ2-7. The CDR3 runs 14 residues. Per the germline V gene, CDR1 is SGHTA and CDR2 is FQGTGA. The CDR3 here is CASSIRWGTDEQYF. The CDR3 region has the DNA TGTGCCAGCAGCATCCGGTGGGGGACCGATGAGCAGTACTTC.

On this clonotype: The germline gene is not matched at one end of the junction; a read error may be the cause. The V gene is TRBV7-3, the J gene TRBJ2-1; no clear D gene. This CDR3 contains 15 residues. CDR1 SGHTA and CDR2 FQGTGA come from the germline V gene. The CDR3 here is CASSLIRNGPNGQFF. For the CDR3, the DNA is TGTGCCAGCAGCTTAATCAGGAATGGACCCAATGGGCAGTTCTTC.

As concerns this clonotype: One junction end does not reproduce the germline sequence, and a read error may be involved. The J gene is TRBJ2-3, the V gene TRBV5-6; D is uncertain. The CDR3 runs to 12 residues. CDR1 and CDR2 (germline): SGHDT, YYEEEE. CDR3 residues: CVSSSSADTQYF. CDR3 coding DNA: TGTGTCAGCAGCTCCTCGGCAGATACGCAGTATTTT.

In its sample, this clonotype was seen many times. V and J are TRBV27 and TRBJ2-3, with D possibly matching TRBD1 (5 bases). Germline CDR1 reads MNHEY; CDR2 reads SMNVEV (reference sequence). CDR3 size: 16 residues. V was cut by 4 bases and J by 1 base, with 15 bases left in between. This chain's CDR3 is CASSSIRQSGTDTQYF. In DNA, the CDR3 is TGTGCCAGCAGTTCAATTCGACAGTCCGGCACAGATACGCAGTATTTT.

The rearrangement joins TRBV20-1 to TRBJ1-3; D unclear. CDR1 and CDR2 from the germline V gene are DFQATT and SNEGSKA (reference sequence). This CDR3 region has 13 residues. Trimming stripped 3 bases from V and 0 bases from J, with 6 bases between. CDR3: CSASSYSGNTIYF. The CDR3 DNA reads as TGCAGTGCTAGCAGCTACTCTGGAAACACCATATATTTT.

This chain joins TRBV6-6 and TRBJ2-2, with TRBD1 matching 7 bases. Germline CDR1 is MNHNY and CDR2 is SVGAGI (reference sequence). The V gene end was trimmed by 6 bases and the J gene end by 4 bases; junction bases not matched to a gene: 8. CDR3 length: 15 amino acids. In DNA form, the CDR3 reads TGTGCCAGCAGCACCGGGACAGCCTTCACCGGGGAGCTGTTTTTT. It translates to CASSTGTAFTGELFF.

The rearrangement uses TRBV7-2 and TRBJ2-3; D is undetermined. Germline-derived CDR1 and CDR2 are SGHTA and FQGNSA. The CDR3 contains 14 residues. Trimming removed 5 bases at V and 1 base at J, with 10 bases between. CDR3 protein: CASSLADRTDTQYF. The CDR3 nucleotides are TGTGCCAGCAGCCTTGCCGATCGCACAGATACGCAGTATTTT.

This clonotype turned up a few times. The chain employs TRBV18 and TRBJ1-1; D call uncertain. Germline CDR1 and CDR2: KGHSH and LQKENI. V lost 4 bases and J 4 bases, leaving 19 bases between the germline ends. The CDR3 length is 16 residues. Here the CDR3 reads CASSLFYRERRTEAFF. DNA for the CDR3: TGTGCCAGCTCACTTTTCTATAGGGAACGCCGCACTGAAGCTTTCTTT.

This clonotype has a count of ten or more. This chain uses TRBV29-1 with TRBJ2-7; maybe TRBD2 (7 bases). This CDR3 has 11 amino acids. Trimming shortened V by 6 bases and J by 10 bases, and 16 bases separated the two germline ends. Germline assignment: CDR1 SQVTM and CDR2 ANQGSEA. In nucleotides, the CDR3 is TGCAGCGTCCGAAGGGGGGGCCCACAGTACTTC. As protein: CSVRRGGPQYF.